This T cell receptor beta chain was captured in a study of CD4 T cells in relation to SARS-CoV-2 and coronaviruses. For the study at large: Crossreactive spike epitopes shared across donors were mapped to their HLA restriction. Study conclusions and caveats: Samples before the pandemic and after infection were not matched within any donor.

On this clone: Its antigen is still unknown.

The V gene end was trimmed by 3 bases and the J gene end by 3 bases; junction bases not matched to a gene: 14. Germline-derived CDR1 and CDR2 are LNHNV and YYDKDF (reference sequence). CDR3 length: 18 residues. CD4+ T cells from unexposed donors were obtained before the COVID-19 pandemic (2011-2018). Isolation of CD4+ T cells took place after nine to ten days in culture. As cell numbers allowed, unexposed-donor CD4+ T cells faced SARS-CoV-2 S/N and four cold-coronavirus spikes. TCRdb's table, derived via immunoSEQ multiplex PCR, lists solely in-frame clones and lacks some. The sample lists tens of thousands of clones, around 78% seen once, with around 13% in the top ten.

The source of this sequence is a human donor in good health. V usage is TRBV15 and J usage is TRBJ2-1; 7 nucleotides line up with TRBD2. The source material was CD4+ T cells from PBMCs, cultured in vitro. CDR3 nucleotide sequence: TGTGCCACCAGCAGGGGGTCAGGGACCGGGAGGCTCTACAATGAGCAGTTCTTC. Amino acids: CATSRGSGTGRLYNEQFF.